One and the same sample provided the 27 T cell receptor beta chains below, sequenced in a study of blood T cell repertoires in COVID-19. The table came from immunoSEQ multiplex PCR; TCRdb's copy has only in-frame clones and leaves some out. Of over 110,000 clones listed, more than 75% are singletons. The material sequenced was PBMCs or T cells enriched from blood (not recorded which). The receptors were sampled from a man between 60 and 75 years old who had recovered from COVID-19.

This chain joins TRBV6-5 and TRBJ2-3; 11 nucleotides match TRBD2. Germline trimming cut 7 bases from V and 5 bases from J; bases unmatched to any gene: 8. Germline lookup yields CDR1 MNHEY and CDR2 SVGAGI. The CDR3 runs 15 residues. The CDR3 loop reads CASNRLAGRGDTQYF. The DNA of the CDR3 is TGTGCCAGCAACAGACTAGCGGGGCGGGGAGATACGCAGTATTTT.

The genes are TRBV4-2 and TRBJ2-3, with TRBD2 identical over 12 bases. CDR1 is LGHNA and CDR2 is YNFKEQ in the germline V gene. The CDR3 length is 17 residues. After removal of 2 bases from V and 4 bases from J, the junction contained 7 bases not matched to a gene. CDR3 bases: TGTGCCAGCAGCCAAACCTTTCGGACTAGCGGGGCAGATACGCAGTATTTT. It encodes CASSQTFRTSGADTQYF.

The chain uses TRBV2 and TRBJ1-5; a possible D gene is TRBD1 (5 bases). The V end lost 2 bases, the J end lost 6 bases, and 11 bases lay between the germline ends. The CDR3 runs to 14 residues. Germline lookup yields CDR1 SNHLY and CDR2 FYNNEI. The CDR3 is CASSESRGTQPQHF. As DNA, the CDR3 is TGTGCCAGCAGTGAATCTCGGGGGACTCAGCCCCAGCATTTT. The full variable domain, completed using reference TRBV2 and TRBJ1-5, is EPEVTQTPSHQVTQMGQEVILRCVPISNHLYFYWYRQILGQKVEFLVSFYNNEISEKSEIFDDQFSVERPDGSNFTLKIRSTKLEDSAMYFCASSESRGTQPQHFGDGTRLSIL.

The V gene is TRBV27, the J gene TRBJ2-7, with TRBD1 as a possible D gene (5 bases). The V end was cut by 3 bases, the J end by 4 bases, with 10 bases between. There are 13 residues in the CDR3. In germline, CDR1 is MNHEY, CDR2 SMNVEV (reference sequence). CDR3 residues: CASSFDRRYEQYF. The CDR3 nucleotides are TGTGCCAGCAGTTTCGACAGAAGGTACGAGCAGTACTTC.

The rearrangement uses TRBV14 and TRBJ1-2, with D maybe TRBD1 (5 bases). This CDR3 is 16 amino acids long. Germline lookup yields CDR1 SGHDN and CDR2 FVKESK. Trimming stripped 0 bases from V and 3 bases from J, with 14 bases between. The CDR3 region is CASSQERGEDDYGYTF. The CDR3 DNA reads TGTGCCAGCAGCCAAGAACGAGGGGAGGATGACTATGGCTACACCTTC.

V gene TRBV15 combines with J gene TRBJ1-2, with 11 bases fitting TRBD1. The CDR3 contains 17 residues. The germline V gene encodes CDR1 LNHNV and CDR2 YYDKDF (reference sequence). Germline trimming cut 2 bases from V and 2 bases from J; bases unmatched to any gene: 7. The CDR3 loop reads CATSRRTGGAWNYGYTF. The CDR3, as DNA: TGTGCCACCAGCAGACGGACAGGGGGCGCCTGGAACTATGGCTACACCTTC.

As to this clone: A much larger clone lies one base from this, so it may be a read error. The V gene is TRBV12-3 or TRBV12-4, the J gene TRBJ2-2, with 7 bases aligning to TRBD1. The length of the CDR3 is 12 residues. After removal of 6 bases from V and 5 bases from J, the junction contained 0 bases not matched to a gene. The CDR3 DNA sequence: TGTGCCAGCAGCAGGGGGACCGGGGAGCTGTTTTTT. It codes for CASSRGTGELFF.

This chain connects TRBV18 to TRBJ1-4; D is unclear. The V gene's germline CDR1 is KGHSH and CDR2 LQKENI. Trimming cost V 0 bases and J 9 bases, with 8 bases left between them. The CDR3 covers 13 residues. DNA for the CDR3: TGTGCCAGCTCACCACCAGGGAGTCAAAAACTGTTTTTT. Translated: CASSPPGSQKLFF.

The V call is TRBV6-1, the J call TRBJ1-2; D is unclear. The germline CDR1 and CDR2 sequences are MNHNS and SASEGT. The CDR3 is made up of 12 amino acids. V was clipped by 3 bases and J by 5 bases, with 7 bases between them. In DNA, the CDR3 is TGTGCCAGCAGTGACAGTTGGTATGGCTACACCTTC. As protein: CASSDSWYGYTF.

This chain connects TRBV9 to TRBJ2-1; tentatively, D is TRBD1 (6 bases). The CDR3 runs 14 residues. CDR1 SGDLS and CDR2 YYNGEE come from the germline V gene. Trimming pared 4 bases from V and 7 bases from J, leaving 15 bases between. CDR3 coding DNA: TGTGCCAGCAGCTCCCAAGGGGGAATAAATGAGCAGTTCTTC. Protein sequence: CASSSQGGINEQFF.

CDR3 sequence: CASSEGQTLQETQYF. In nucleotides, the CDR3 is TGTGCCAGCAGTGAAGGACAGACCCTTCAAGAGACCCAGTACTTC. The chain has TRBV25-1 and TRBJ2-5; possible D gene TRBD1, 6 bases. Germline CDR1 reads MGHDK; CDR2 reads SYGVNS. V was trimmed by 2 bases and J by 2 bases, leaving 12 bases between them. The CDR3 has 15 amino acids. Drawing the rest from reference TRBV25-1 and TRBJ2-5, the complete variable domain is EADIYQTPRYLVIGTGKKITLECSQTMGHDKMYWYQQDPGMELHLIHYSYGVNSTEKGDLSSESTVSRIRTEHFPLTLESARPSHTSQYLCASSEGQTLQETQYFGPGTRLLVL.

The rearrangement links TRBV7-8 to TRBJ2-5, with 10 bases matching TRBD2. J gave up 2 bases and V 0 bases, and 6 bases lay outside the gene matches. From germline, CDR1 is SGHVS and CDR2 FQNEAQ. CDR3 length: 17 amino acids. The CDR3 DNA follows: TGTGCCAGCAGCTTAGCTCGGGCTAGCGGGAGTCAAGAGACCCAGTACTTC. Translating it yields CASSLARASGSQETQYF.

The chain combines TRBV5-1 with TRBJ2-1, with 8 nucleotides matching TRBD1. J gave up 1 base and V 3 bases, and 12 bases lay outside the gene matches. The CDR3 extends over 18 amino acids. Germline values: CDR1 SGHRS, CDR2 YFSETQ. The CDR3 region has the DNA TGCGCCAGCAGCTATCAATCTCCCGGGACAGGTTCCTACAATGAGCAGTTCTTC. This codes for CASSYQSPGTGSYNEQFF.

This clone has only a few counts. The chain is built from TRBV2 and TRBJ1-1, with D uncertain. Per the germline V gene, CDR1 is SNHLY and CDR2 is FYNNEI. Trimming stripped 0 bases from V and 6 bases from J, with 20 bases between. CDR3 length equals 17 residues. Written as DNA, the CDR3 is TGTGCCAGCAGTGAAGCGCGCGGGTTAATCTTAGAAGCTGAAGCTTTCTTT. Encoded protein: CASSEARGLILEAEAFF.

The J gene is TRBJ2-5, the V gene TRBV28, with a possible D match to TRBD2 (7 bases). V was cut by 4 bases and J by 6 bases, with 21 bases left in between. This CDR3 contains 16 residues. Germline CDR1 and CDR2: MDHEN and SYDVKM. The CDR3 reads CASSSALGGGHKTQYF. The CDR3 DNA reads as TGTGCCAGCAGTTCGGCCCTAGGGGGGGGCCACAAGACCCAGTACTTC.

J is TRBJ2-3 and V is TRBV29-1; D might be TRBD1 (6 bases). Germline V gene sequence: CDR1 SQVTM, CDR2 ANQGSEA. V gave up 4 bases and J gave up 0 bases, with 11 bases separating them. This CDR3 has 14 residues. CDR3 in amino acids: CSVGGRPSTDTQYF. In nucleotides, the CDR3 is TGCAGCGTTGGGGGGCGGCCTAGCACAGATACGCAGTATTTT.

V gene TRBV19 combines with J gene TRBJ2-7, with TRBD1 as a possible D gene (5 bases). CDR1 and CDR2 (germline): LNHDA, SQIVND (reference sequence). Trimming removed 7 bases at V and 2 bases at J, with 12 bases between. The length of the CDR3 is 13 residues. CDR3 in amino acids: CASKGQHTYEQYF. The CDR3 coding sequence is TGTGCCAGTAAGGGGCAGCATACCTACGAGCAGTACTTC.

This chain uses TRBV7-9 with TRBJ2-3; D call uncertain. This CDR3 contains 11 residues. Trimming took off 5 bases at V and 6 bases at J, with 6 bases between the two ends. Germline loops: CDR1 SEHNR, CDR2 FQNEAQ (reference sequence). CDR3 sequence reads: CASSPLDTQYF. In DNA form, the CDR3 reads TGTGCCAGCAGCCCCCTGGATACGCAGTATTTT.

The J gene is TRBJ2-7, the V gene TRBV18, with 7 bases matching TRBD1. This CDR3 has 13 residues. V shed 5 bases, J shed 12 bases, and the junction held 13 bases outside the gene matches. Germline assignment: CDR1 KGHSH and CDR2 LQKENI. In nucleotides, the CDR3 is TGTGCCAGCTCATACTCCGGGACAGCCGTATCGTACTTC. Its protein is CASSYSGTAVSYF. Variable domain in full (rest from reference TRBV18 and TRBJ2-7): NAGVMQNPRHLVRRRGQEARLRCSPMKGHSHVYWYRQLPEEGLKFMVYLQKENIIDESGMPKERFSAEFPKEGPSILRIQQVVRGDSAAYFCASSYSGTAVSYFGPGTRLTVT.

The chain employs TRBV18 and TRBJ1-2; D gene uncertain. The germline V gene has CDR1 KGHSH and CDR2 LQKENI. This CDR3 has 13 residues. V was cut by 6 bases and J by 5 bases, with 13 bases left in between. CDR3 nucleotides: TGTGCCAGCTCGGAGGATGATGGGTATGGCTACACCTTC. Translation gives CASSEDDGYGYTF.

This chain joins TRBV10-1 and TRBJ1-5; tentatively, D is TRBD1 (5 bases). Germline CDR1 and CDR2: WNHNN and SYGVQD (reference sequence). Trimming stripped 9 bases from V and 5 bases from J, with 11 bases between. This CDR3 comprises 12 residues. The CDR3: CARVLRDQPQHF. In nucleotides, the CDR3 is TGCGCCAGGGTACTCAGGGATCAGCCCCAGCATTTT.

In DNA, the CDR3 is TGCGCCAGCAGCTTGGCCGGGACAGAAATAAACTATGGCTACACCTTC. Its translation is CASSLAGTEINYGYTF. The V call is TRBV5-1, the J call TRBJ1-2, with TRBD1 matching 7 bases. This CDR3 comprises 16 residues. Germline loops: CDR1 SGHRS, CDR2 YFSETQ. The junction had 7 bases not matched to a gene; V was cut back by 0 bases and J by 2 bases. The full variable domain, its missing parts supplied by reference TRBV5-1 and TRBJ1-2, is KAGVTQTPRYLIKTRGQQVTLSCSPISGHRSVSWYQQTPGQGLQFLFEYFSETQRNKGNFPGRFSGRQFSNSRSEMNVSTLELGDSALYLCASSLAGTEINYGYTFGSGTRLTVV.

The chain links TRBV15 to TRBJ1-1; TRBD1 matches 7 bases. CDR3 length equals 14 residues. Germline V gives CDR1 LNHNV, CDR2 YYDKDF (reference sequence). V lost 7 bases to trimming and J lost 4 bases; unmatched junction nucleotides: 9. The CDR3 nucleotides are TGTGCCACCACTACAGACAGGGCCCTCACTGAAGCTTTCTTT. Protein: CATTTDRALTEAFF.

This clone came up a few times. J is TRBJ2-1 and V is TRBV3-1 (or the pseudogene TRBV3-2); D is ambiguous. Germline values: CDR1 LGHDT, CDR2 YNNKEL (reference sequence). V lost 4 bases and J lost 3, with 13 bases in between. The length of the CDR3 is 15 residues. The CDR3 reads CASSPGHQFYNEQFF. The CDR3 bases are TGTGCCAGCAGCCCGGGTCATCAGTTCTACAATGAGCAGTTCTTC.

The V call is TRBV27, the J call TRBJ2-7; D is uncertain. The CDR3 runs 14 residues. Germline CDR1 reads MNHEY; CDR2 reads SMNVEV (reference sequence). Deletions cut 4 bases from V and 0 bases from J, with 10 bases between. CDR3 sequence: CASSSGRLSYEQYF. The DNA of the CDR3 is TGTGCCAGCAGTTCCGGCAGACTCTCCTACGAGCAGTACTTC.

V and J are TRBV6-6 and TRBJ1-5; the match to TRBD1 covers 8 bases. J gave up 2 bases and V 2 bases, and 5 bases lay outside the gene matches. The CDR3 covers 16 residues. The germline V gene encodes CDR1 MNHNY and CDR2 SVGAGI (reference sequence). CDR3 nucleotides: TGTGCCAGCAGTTACCGGACGACAGGGGGCAATCAGCCCCAGCATTTT. Protein product: CASSYRTTGGNQPQHF.

V usage is TRBV28 and J usage is TRBJ2-7; maybe TRBD2 (5 bases). V lost 8 bases and J 0 bases, leaving 20 bases between the germline ends. CDR3 length: 16 residues. CDR1 and CDR2 (germline): MDHEN, SYDVKM. The CDR3 loop reads CASLSPSGLSSYEQYF. The CDR3 nucleotides are TGTGCCAGCCTCTCCCCGAGCGGTTTAAGCTCCTACGAGCAGTACTTC.